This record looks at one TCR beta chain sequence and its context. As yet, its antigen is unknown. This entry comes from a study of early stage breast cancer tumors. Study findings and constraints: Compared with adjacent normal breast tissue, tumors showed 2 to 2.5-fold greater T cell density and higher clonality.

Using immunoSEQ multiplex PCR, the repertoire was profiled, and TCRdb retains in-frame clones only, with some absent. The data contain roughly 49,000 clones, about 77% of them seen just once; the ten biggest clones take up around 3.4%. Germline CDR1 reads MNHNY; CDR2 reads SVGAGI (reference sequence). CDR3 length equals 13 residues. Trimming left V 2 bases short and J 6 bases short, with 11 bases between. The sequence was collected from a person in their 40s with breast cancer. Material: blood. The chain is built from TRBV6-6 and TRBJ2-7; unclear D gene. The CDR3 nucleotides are TGTGCCAGCAGTTACGGGGTTTGGGGCGAGCAGTACTTC. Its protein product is CASSYGVWGEQYF.